This TCR beta chain was profiled in a study of T cells in localized non-small cell lung cancer. Findings and limits, study-wide: Adjacent lung had a median approximately 57 of the 100 largest tumor clones. Greater T cell density in blood accompanied longer overall survival. Clonality of T cells reached its maximum in uninvolved adjacent lung, surpassing tumor. Only one tumor region went through sequencing, so heterogeneity may still be there.

Sequenced by immunoSEQ multiplex PCR; TCRdb stores in-frame clones only, minus some. This sample carries roughly 90,000 clones, roughly 91% of them seen once, and the ten largest clones take approximately 4%. This clone was seen a handful of times. What it recognizes is unknown. Germline V gene data show CDR1 as SEHNR and CDR2 as FQNEAQ (reference sequence). Trimming took off 5 bases at V and 9 bases at J, with 11 bases between the two ends. The CDR3 spans 12 residues. This receptor was identified in a woman aged 35-70 years with stage II squamous cell lung carcinoma. The specimen was PBMCs, collected before any cancer treatment. This chain joins TRBV7-9 and TRBJ2-1, with unresolved D. This CDR3 is CASSLLVGEQFF. CDR3 in DNA: TGTGCCAGCAGCCTCCTAGTGGGTGAGCAGTTCTTC.